This is a list of T cell receptor beta chains from one sample in a study of CD8+ T cells in alopecia areata. Some clones are missing from TCRdb's copy, which holds only in-frame ones; the method was immunoSEQ multiplex PCR. The sample contains about 120,000 clones, about 50% of which appear only once. The source was CD4+ T cells sorted from blood, collected at week 4, from a patient treated with tofacitinib. The source is a human donor with alopecia areata. Both conserved end residues are part of each CDR3. A D gene is named only where the DNA matches it firmly. Not every row has a clone size; where given, it reads once, few, many or a size class.

J | D | V | size | DNA | CDR3
TRBJ1-4 | - | TRBV7-9 | - | TGTGCCAGTCAAAGAGGGGCAACTAATGAAAAACTGTTTTTT | CASQRGATNEKLFF
TRBJ1-2 | - | TRBV29-1 | - | TGCAGCGTTAGACTCGGGGCAGGCTATGGCTACACCTTC | CSVRLGAGYGYTF
TRBJ2-1 | - | TRBV4-1 | many | TGCGCCAGCAGCCAACCCCTGGGAAGGGAGCAGTTCTTC | CASSQPLGREQFF
TRBJ2-1 | - | TRBV7-2 | few | TGTGCCAGCAGCCCCCAAGGGGCCTTGAGAAATGAGCAGTTCTTC | CASSPQGALRNEQFF
TRBJ1-1 | - | TRBV29-1 | - | TGCAGCGCCCGGACGACAAAGCCTCAATCTGAAGCTTTCTTT | CSARTTKPQSEAFF
TRBJ1-2 | TRBD1 | TRBV29-1 | - | TGCAGCGCGACCCGGGACAGGGACCCTCCGATCTATGGCTACACCTTC | CSATRDRDPPIYGYTF
TRBJ1-2 | - | TRBV27 | - | TGTGCCAGCAGCCTCCAGTTGGGGGAGGCTGGCTACACCTTC | CASSLQLGEAGYTF
TRBJ2-1 | - | TRBV4-2 | - | TGTGCCAGCAGCCAAGATTCCGCGACTGGGTACAATGAGCAGTTCTTC | CASSQDSATGYNEQFF
TRBJ2-7 | TRBD1 | TRBV27 | - | TGTGCCAGCAGAGTCTATGCGGGACAGGGATCCTACGAGCAGTACTTC | CASRVYAGQGSYEQYF
TRBJ2-5 | - | TRBV7-9 | - | TGTGCCAGCAGCTTAAGTTTAGGAGAGACCCAGTACTTC | CASSLSLGETQYF
TRBJ1-2 | - | TRBV29-1 | - | TGCAGCGTTGAAGAAGGGGTTGGCTACACCTTC | CSVEEGVGYTF
TRBJ2-7 | TRBD1 | TRBV25-1 | - | TGTGCCAGCAGTGAGGGACAGGGGAGCTCCTACGAGCAGTACTTC | CASSEGQGSSYEQYF
TRBJ2-1 | - | TRBV7-3 | few | TGTGCCAGCAGTTTATCAGAATTCGGTGAGCAGTTCTTC | CASSLSEFGEQFF
TRBJ2-5 | - | TRBV5-1 | - | TGCGCCAGCAGCTTGGGAGGGGAAGAGACCCAGTACTTC | CASSLGGEETQYF
TRBJ2-7 | - | TRBV2 | - | TGTGCCAGCAGTGAATACGAAGCAGCCTACGAGCAGTACTTC | CASSEYEAAYEQYF
TRBJ1-1 | TRBD1 | TRBV27 | - | TGTGCCAGCAGTTTGGACAGGACTAACACTGAAGCTTTCTTT | CASSLDRTNTEAFF
TRBJ2-1 | TRBD2 | TRBV15 | - | TGTGCCACCAGCAGAGATGCACAACTAGCGGGAGCGCGCAATGAGCAGTTCTTC | CATSRDAQLAGARNEQFF